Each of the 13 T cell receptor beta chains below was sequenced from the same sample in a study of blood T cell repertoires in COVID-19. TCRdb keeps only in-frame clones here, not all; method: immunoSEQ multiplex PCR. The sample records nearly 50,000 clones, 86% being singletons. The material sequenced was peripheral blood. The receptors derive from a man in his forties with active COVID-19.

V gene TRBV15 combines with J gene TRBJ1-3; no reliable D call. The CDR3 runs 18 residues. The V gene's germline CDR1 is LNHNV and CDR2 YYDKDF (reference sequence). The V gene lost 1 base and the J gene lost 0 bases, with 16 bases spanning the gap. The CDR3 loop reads CATSRGGSGLISGNTIYF. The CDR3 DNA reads TGTGCCACCAGCAGAGGGGGATCAGGACTCATCTCTGGAAACACCATATATTTT.

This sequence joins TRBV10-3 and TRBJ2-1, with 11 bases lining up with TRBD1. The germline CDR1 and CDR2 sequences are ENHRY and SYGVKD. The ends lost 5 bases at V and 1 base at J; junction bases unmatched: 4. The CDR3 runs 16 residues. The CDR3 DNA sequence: TGTGCCATCAGTACCGGGACAGGGGGTTCCTACAATGAGCAGTTCTTC. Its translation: CAISTGTGGSYNEQFF.

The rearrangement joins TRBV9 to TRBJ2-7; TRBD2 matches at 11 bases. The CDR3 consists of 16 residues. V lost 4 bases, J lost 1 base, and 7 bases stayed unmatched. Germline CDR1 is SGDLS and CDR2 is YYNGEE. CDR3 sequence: CASSPGTSGRSYEQYF. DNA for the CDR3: TGTGCCAGCAGCCCGGGGACTAGCGGACGATCCTACGAGCAGTACTTC. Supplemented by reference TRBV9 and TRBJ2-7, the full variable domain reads DSGVTQTPKHLITATGQRVTLRCSPRSGDLSVYWYQQSLDQGLQFLIQYYNGEERAKGNILERFSAQQFPDLHSELNLSSLELGDSALYFCASSPGTSGRSYEQYFGPGTRLTVT.

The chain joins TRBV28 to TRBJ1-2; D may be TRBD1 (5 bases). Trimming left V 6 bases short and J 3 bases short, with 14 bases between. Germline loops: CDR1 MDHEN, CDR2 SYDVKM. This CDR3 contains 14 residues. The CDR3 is CASSIPTGDYGYTF. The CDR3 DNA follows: TGTGCCAGCAGCATTCCAACGGGGGACTATGGCTACACCTTC.

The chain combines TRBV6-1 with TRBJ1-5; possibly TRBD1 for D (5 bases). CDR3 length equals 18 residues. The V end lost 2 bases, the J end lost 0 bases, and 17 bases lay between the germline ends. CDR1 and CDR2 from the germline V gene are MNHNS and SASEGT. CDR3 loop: CASSETPRQSYSNQPQHF. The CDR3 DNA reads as TGTGCCAGCAGTGAAACCCCCCGACAGAGCTATAGCAATCAGCCCCAGCATTTT.

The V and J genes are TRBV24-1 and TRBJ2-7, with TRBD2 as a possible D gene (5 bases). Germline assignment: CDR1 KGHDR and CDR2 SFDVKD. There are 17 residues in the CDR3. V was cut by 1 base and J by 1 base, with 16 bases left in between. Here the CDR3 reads CATSDFEAGLRSYEQYF. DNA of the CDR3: TGTGCCACCAGTGATTTTGAGGCGGGCCTACGGTCCTACGAGCAGTACTTC.

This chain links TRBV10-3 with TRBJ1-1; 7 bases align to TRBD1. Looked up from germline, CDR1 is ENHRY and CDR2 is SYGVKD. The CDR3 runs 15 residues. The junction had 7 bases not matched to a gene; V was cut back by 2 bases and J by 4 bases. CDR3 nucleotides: TGTGCCATCAGTGAGACGAAGGGGGCGAGCACTGAAGCTTTCTTT. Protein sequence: CAISETKGASTEAFF.

CDR3 DNA: TGTGCCAGCAGCGGGACAGGGGCGGAGACCCAGTACTTC. Translating gives CASSGTGAETQYF. The rearrangement joins TRBV5-5 to TRBJ2-5, with TRBD1 matching 10 bases. CDR1 and CDR2 from the germline V gene are SGHKS and YYEKEE (reference sequence). Trimming took 4 bases from V and 5 from J; bases not matched to a gene: 2. CDR3 length equals 13 residues.

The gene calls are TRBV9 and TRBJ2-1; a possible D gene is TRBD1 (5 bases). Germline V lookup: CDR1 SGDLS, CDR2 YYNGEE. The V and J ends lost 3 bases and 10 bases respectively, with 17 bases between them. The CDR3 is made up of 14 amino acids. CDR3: CASSEDRFTGEQFF. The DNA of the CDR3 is TGTGCCAGCAGCGAGGACCGATTTACAGGAGAGCAGTTCTTC. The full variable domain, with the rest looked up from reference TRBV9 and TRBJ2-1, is DSGVTQTPKHLITATGQRVTLRCSPRSGDLSVYWYQQSLDQGLQFLIQYYNGEERAKGNILERFSAQQFPDLHSELNLSSLELGDSALYFCASSEDRFTGEQFFGPGTRLTVL.

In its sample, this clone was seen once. The CDR3 region is CASSETGTGPSPPLHF. The CDR3 bases are TGTGCCAGCTCGGAAACCGGGACAGGGCCTTCTCCACCCCTCCACTTT. This chain joins TRBV5-4 and TRBJ1-6, with TRBD1 identical over 9 bases. The V gene end was trimmed by 7 bases and the J gene end by 11 bases; junction bases not matched to a gene: 16. CDR3 length: 16 residues. Germline CDR1 reads SGHNT; CDR2 reads YYREEE (reference sequence).

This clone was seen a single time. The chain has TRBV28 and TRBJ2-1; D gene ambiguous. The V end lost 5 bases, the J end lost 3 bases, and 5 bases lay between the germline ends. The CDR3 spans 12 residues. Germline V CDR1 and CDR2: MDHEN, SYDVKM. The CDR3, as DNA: TGTGCCAGCAGTCTTTACTACAATGAGCAGTTCTTC. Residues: CASSLYYNEQFF.

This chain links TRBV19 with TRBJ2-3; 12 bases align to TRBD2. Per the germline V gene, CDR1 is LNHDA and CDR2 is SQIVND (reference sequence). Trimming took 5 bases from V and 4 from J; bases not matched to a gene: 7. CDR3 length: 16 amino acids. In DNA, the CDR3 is TGTGCCAGTAGTGCGAGACTAGCGGGAGATGCAGATACGCAGTATTTT. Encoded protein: CASSARLAGDADTQYF. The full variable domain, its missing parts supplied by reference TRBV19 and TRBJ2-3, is DGGITQSPKYLFRKEGQNVTLSCEQNLNHDAMYWYRQDPGQGLRLIYYSQIVNDFQKGDIAEGYSVSREKKESFPLTVTSAQKNPTAFYLCASSARLAGDADTQYFGPGTRLTVL.

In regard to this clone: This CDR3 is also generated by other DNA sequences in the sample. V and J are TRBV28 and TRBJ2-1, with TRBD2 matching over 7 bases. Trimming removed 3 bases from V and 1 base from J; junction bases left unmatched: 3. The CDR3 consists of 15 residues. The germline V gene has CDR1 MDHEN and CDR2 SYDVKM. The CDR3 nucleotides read TGTGCCAGCAGTTTGGGCGGGAGTTCCTACAATGAGCAGTTCTTC. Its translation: CASSLGGSSYNEQFF.